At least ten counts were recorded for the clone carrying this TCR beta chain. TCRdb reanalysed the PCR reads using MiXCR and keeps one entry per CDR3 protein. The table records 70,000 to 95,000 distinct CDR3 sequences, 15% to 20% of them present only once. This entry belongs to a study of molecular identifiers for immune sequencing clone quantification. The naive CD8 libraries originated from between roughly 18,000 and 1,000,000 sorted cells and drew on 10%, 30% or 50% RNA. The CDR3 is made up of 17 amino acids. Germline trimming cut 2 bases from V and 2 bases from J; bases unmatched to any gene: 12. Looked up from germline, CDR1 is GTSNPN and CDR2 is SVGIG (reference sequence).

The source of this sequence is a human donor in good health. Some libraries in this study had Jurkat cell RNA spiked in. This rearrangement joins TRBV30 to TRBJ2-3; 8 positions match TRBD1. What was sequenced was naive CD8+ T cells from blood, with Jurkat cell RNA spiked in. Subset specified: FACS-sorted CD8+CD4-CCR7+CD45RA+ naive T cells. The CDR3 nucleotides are TGTGCCTGGAGTCGCTCTGGACAGGGAACTATCACAGATACGCAGTATTTT. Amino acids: CAWSRSGQGTITDTQYF.